These T cell receptor beta chains were read from a single sample in a study of T cell responses to AZD1222 COVID-19 vaccine. Sequencing was performed with immunoSEQ multiplex PCR; in TCRdb, only in-frame clones are kept and a portion is missing. The data show 120,000 or so clones, approximately 83% seen once. Sequencing used peripheral blood, obtained on day 0 of AZD1222 vaccination. The receptors stem from an adult in good health. Each CDR3 is given without its conserved first and last residue. The order of the fields is J gene, V gene, CDR3 protein.

j_call: TRBJ2-7
v_call: TRBV11-1
cdr3_aa: ASSLGQGAQEQY

j_call: TRBJ1-1
v_call: TRBV6-5
cdr3_aa: ASSYSGRRGTEAF

j_call: TRBJ1-1
v_call: TRBV18
cdr3_aa: ASSPVPQMNTEAF

j_call: TRBJ1-5
v_call: TRBV4-2
cdr3_aa: ASSQDTKVRQPQH

j_call: TRBJ2-1
v_call: TRBV7-8
cdr3_aa: ASTFSRSNEQF

j_call: TRBJ1-5
v_call: TRBV29-1
cdr3_aa: SPYSLNRVSNQPQH

j_call: TRBJ1-4
v_call: TRBV5-1
cdr3_aa: ASSIRQGIGEKLF

j_call: TRBJ1-2
v_call: TRBV18
cdr3_aa: ASSPLADDGYT

j_call: TRBJ2-7
v_call: TRBV3-1/TRBV3-2
cdr3_aa: ASSQVSVSYEQY

j_call: TRBJ1-5
v_call: TRBV7-2
cdr3_aa: ASSLWSNQPQH

j_call: TRBJ1-6
v_call: TRBV5-1
cdr3_aa: ASSSGSISSYNSPLH

j_call: TRBJ2-5
v_call: TRBV28
cdr3_aa: ASSPPKRGERETQY

j_call: TRBJ2-5
v_call: TRBV12-3/TRBV12-4
cdr3_aa: ASSAGSETQY

j_call: TRBJ2-1
v_call: TRBV7-8
cdr3_aa: ASSSRGPIRDRVGEQF

j_call: TRBJ2-7
v_call: TRBV30
cdr3_aa: AWRLAGSIEQY

j_call: TRBJ2-5
v_call: TRBV19
cdr3_aa: ASSTLGETQY

j_call: TRBJ2-3
v_call: TRBV10-3
cdr3_aa: AISESRDTQY